The present TCR beta chain was sequenced within a study of shared clonotypes between healthy human individuals (dated by TCRdb to 2018 to 2020). Regarding the research as a whole: A couple of women and three men aged 18 to 49 years were included in the cohort. Per donor, three plates each were used for CD4 naive and CD4 memory, two for CD8 naive, and one for CD8 memory. Blood TCR repertoires of about 5 healthy adults were deeply sequenced to estimate repertoire size and the extent of clonotype sharing between individuals. Libraries were prepared and TCR repertoires were sequenced by different laboratories using diverse techniques, in order to increase sequencing depth and limit assay-specific biases. Each donor's leukapheresis produced roughly between about 0.9 and 9.5 billion PBMCs. The research as a whole found: Sampling was limited to blood, and TCR repertoires in tissue likely differ from TCR repertoires in blood. Pairwise subsampling led to the expectation that sequencing depth would affect the degree of clonotype sharing among donors. Higher generation probabilities were observed for clonotypes shared by all four sorted-subset donors than for non-shared clonotypes. Sharing across four donors was observed for about 4.8% of naive CD4, less than 4% of naive CD8, over 2% of memory CD4, and about 0.4% of memory CD8 clonotypes. Rarefaction of sorted-subset datasets indicated incomplete sequencing despite the large sequencing depth. Larger estimated clonotype richness was generally found for naive subsets than for memory subsets. Because the study included only a small number of donors, the genetic and exposure-history diversity represented was limited.

Its CDR3 holds 16 amino acids, cysteine through phenylalanine. The retained sequence is limited to the CDR3, 48 bases, with the frame set at the first base. V is pruned by 3 bases and J by 8 bases, leaving 13 bases of the junction without a gene match. CDR1 and CDR2 (SGHTA, FQGNSA) derive from the germline V gene. Using the deep immunoSEQ assay, TCR CDR3 regions were amplified from genomic DNA by multiplex PCR. Extracted genomic DNA from each cell subset was spread evenly across all wells of several immunoSEQ 96-well plates, with each plate serving as a replicate. For sorted subsets, approximately 210 ng of genomic DNA, equivalent to around 29,000 T cell genomes, went into each replicate PCR. Purified libraries were measured with a Qubit 3.0 fluorometer, size-checked on a Bioanalyzer 2100, and measured again with the KAPA Library Quantification kit. Every immunoSEQ 96-well plate was sequenced on a separate single-read 150-cycle Illumina NextSeq 550 flow cell. The published analysis was carried out like this. Because the immunoSEQ output held only junctional sequences and lacked quality scores, the filtering could not match the filtering applied to full-length reads. Sequences were annotated with PyIR, a Python wrapper for IgBLAST v1.9, and V/J genes and CDR3 were assigned using IMGT germline references. Reads with weak V/J assignments (E-value above 1e-6), missing CDR3, stop codons, out-of-frame junctions, or ambiguous translated residues were removed. V3J clonotypes were defined as sequences sharing the same inferred V gene, J gene, and CDR3 amino acid sequence. Percentage overlap between repertoires was computed as shared unique clonotypes divided by the size of the smaller repertoire. Repertoire richness was assessed with RTK rarefaction, the Chao1 estimator, and Recon v2.1 estimates of unobserved clonotypes. OLGA was used to compute generation probabilities for all TCRbeta clonotypes that the gDNA method yielded from a handful of donors. TCRdb holds this immuneACCESS table with in-frame rearrangements only. Some clones are missing; in checked studies, unresolved V genes explain under half, and the rest has no known cause. V and J calls and clone size follow that table, whereas D and trimming were derived from the DNA. Recorded for this sample are about 1 million clones; approximately 68% of them occurred a single time. The ten biggest clones cover about 1.5% of the sample.

Note on this clone: Its antigen target is currently unknown. The record has no base qualities; no much larger clone is one base away.

Healthy HIV-negative adults with no recently reported acute infections or vaccinations were included as donors. Every donor was a Caucasian adult residing in Nashville, Tennessee, USA. CD4+ T cells were enriched by magnetic negative selection, after which naive cells were positively selected on CD45RA and the negative fraction was taken as the memory subset. After blood collection by leukapheresis, PBMCs were isolated using Ficoll-Histopaque density gradient centrifugation and then cryopreserved in the vapor phase of liquid nitrogen. Analytical flow cytometry was used to check the purity and quantity of each magnetically sorted T cell population. Each sorted fraction had its genomic DNA isolated and then quantified by UV absorbance on a Nanodrop 2000c.

This TCR was sampled from a man aged 18 to 35 in good health. The chain was built from TRBV7-2 and TRBJ1-2; 9 nucleotides in the junction match TRBD1. The sample comprised memory CD4+ T cells sorted from blood. The intended sense of this specimen's cell subset or site label: CD45RA-negative fraction. The nucleotide sequence is TGTGCCAGCAGCTTGACCGGTACAGGGGGCGGTTTAGGCTACACCTTC. This sequence encodes CASSLTGTGGGLGYTF. The reference TRBV7-2 and TRBJ1-2 proteins fill in what lies around the CDR3, so the full variable domain reads GAGVSQSPSNKVTEKGKDVELRCDPISGHTALYWYRQSLGQGLEFLIYFQGNSAPDKSGLPSDRFSAERTGGSVSTLTIQRTQQEDSAVYLCASSLTGTGGGLGYTFGSGTRLTVV.